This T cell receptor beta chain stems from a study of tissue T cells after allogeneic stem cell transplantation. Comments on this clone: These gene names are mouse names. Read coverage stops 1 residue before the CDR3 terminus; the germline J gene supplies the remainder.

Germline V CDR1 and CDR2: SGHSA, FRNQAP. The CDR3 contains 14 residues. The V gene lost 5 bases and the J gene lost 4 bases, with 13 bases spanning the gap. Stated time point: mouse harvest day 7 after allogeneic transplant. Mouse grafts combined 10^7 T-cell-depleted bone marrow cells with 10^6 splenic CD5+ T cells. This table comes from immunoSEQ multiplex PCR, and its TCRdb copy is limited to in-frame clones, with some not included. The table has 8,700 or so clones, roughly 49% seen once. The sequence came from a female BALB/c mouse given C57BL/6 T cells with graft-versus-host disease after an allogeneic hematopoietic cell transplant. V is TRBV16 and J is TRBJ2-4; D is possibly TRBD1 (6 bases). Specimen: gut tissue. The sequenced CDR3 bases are TGTGCAAGCAGCGGTACAGGGTTAGAAAACACCTTGTAC. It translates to CASSGTGLENTLY. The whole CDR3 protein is CASSGTGLENTLYF.